Shown below are 20 T cell receptor beta chains from a single sample sequenced in a study of OX40 agonist ivuxolimab in advanced cancers. Sequencing was performed with immunoSEQ multiplex PCR; in TCRdb, only in-frame clones are kept and a portion is missing. This sample has around 64,000 clones, with 84% found just once. Sequencing used CD4+ or CD8+ T cells sorted from blood, obtained in a trial of the OX40 agonist ivuxolimab. The receptors were sampled from an adult with an advanced solid tumor such as melanoma, head and neck, liver or kidney cancer.

This chain links TRBV7-2 with TRBJ2-7; the D gene is possibly TRBD1 (5 bases). Deletions cut 1 base from V and 6 bases from J, with 10 bases between. The CDR3 spans 13 residues. The germline V gene has CDR1 SGHTA and CDR2 FQGNSA. The CDR3 coding sequence is TGTGCCAGCAGCTTAGTTAAGGGGCGCGAGCAGTACTTC. The encoded protein is CASSLVKGREQYF.

V and J are TRBV7-3 and TRBJ1-5; D gene unclear. The V end lost 3 bases, the J end lost 1 base, and 4 bases lay between the germline ends. The CDR3 consists of 13 residues. Germline CDR1 is SGHTA and CDR2 is FQGTGA. CDR3 nucleotide sequence: TGTGCCAGCAGCTTCCGCAGCAATCAGCCCCAGCATTTT. It translates to CASSFRSNQPQHF. Complete variable domain (other parts from reference TRBV7-3 and TRBJ1-5): GAGVSQTPSNKVTEKGKYVELRCDPISGHTALYWYRQSLGQGPEFLIYFQGTGAADDSGLPNDRFFAVRPEGSVSTLKIQRTERGDSAVYLCASSFRSNQPQHFGDGTRLSIL.

The chain carries TRBV5-1 and TRBJ2-2; maybe TRBD2 (6 bases). V shed 4 bases and J shed 7 bases, with 17 bases lying between them. CDR3 length equals 15 residues. The V gene's germline CDR1 is SGHRS and CDR2 YFSETQ. The CDR3 region has the DNA TGCGCCAGCAGCCTACGTTTCTCGGAGGGCGGGGAGCTGTTTTTT. Translating it yields CASSLRFSEGGELFF.

CDR3 in DNA: TGTGCCAGCAGCCCTGGACAAAGAAACACCATATATTTT. Protein sequence: CASSPGQRNTIYF. This rearrangement joins TRBV28 to TRBJ1-3; a weak D match, TRBD1 (5 bases). CDR3 length: 13 amino acids. Germline CDR1 MDHEN, CDR2 SYDVKM. Deletions cut 6 bases from V and 5 bases from J, with 11 bases between.

The chain combines TRBV5-1 with TRBJ2-7; possible D gene TRBD1, 5 bases. Trimming cost V 4 bases and J 1 base, with 9 bases left between them. The CDR3 runs 13 residues. Germline CDR1 is SGHRS and CDR2 is YFSETQ. In DNA form, the CDR3 reads TGCGCCAGCAGCCCGGACACTTCCTACGAGCAGTACTTC. It codes for CASSPDTSYEQYF.

The J gene is TRBJ2-6, the V gene TRBV6-4, with 7 bases identical to TRBD2. With 5 bases clipped from V and 4 bases from J, the junction kept 5 bases outside the gene matches. This CDR3 contains 15 residues. CDR1 and CDR2 from the germline V gene are MRHNA and SNTAGT. In DNA, the CDR3 is TGTGCCAGCAGTCGCGGGGAGGGAGGGGCCAACGTCCTGACTTTC. Translation gives CASSRGEGGANVLTF.

The chain is built from TRBV5-1 and TRBJ1-2; D may be TRBD1 (5 bases). V was pared by 0 bases and J by 4 bases, with 10 bases between. Germline V gene lookup returns CDR1 SGHRS and CDR2 YFSETQ. The CDR3 is 14 amino acids. Written as DNA, the CDR3 is TGCGCCAGCAGCTTGGATAGGGGTGGCTATGGCTACACCTTC. Translating gives CASSLDRGGYGYTF.

The chain joins TRBV4-1 to TRBJ2-1; weak D call: TRBD1 (6 bases). Trimming left V 4 bases short and J 5 bases short, with 9 bases between. The CDR3 has 13 amino acids. Germline V gene sequence: CDR1 MGHRA, CDR2 YSYEKL. The CDR3 DNA reads TGCGCCAGCAGCCGAACAGGGAACAATGAGCAGTTCTTC. Translation: CASSRTGNNEQFF.

The rearrangement joins TRBV10-3 to TRBJ2-3, with TRBD2 matching 14 bases. Germline assignment: CDR1 ENHRY and CDR2 SYGVKD. CDR3 size: 17 residues. V lost 6 bases to trimming and J lost 5 bases; unmatched junction nucleotides: 10. CDR3 loop: CAIRPGLAGENVDTQYF. CDR3 sequence (DNA): TGTGCCATCAGGCCGGGACTAGCGGGAGAAAATGTAGATACGCAGTATTTT.

As DNA, the CDR3 is TGTGCCAGCAGCTGGGGCGGGGAGCTGTTTTTT. Translated, it gives CASSWGGELFF. The rearrangement joins TRBV6-5 to TRBJ2-2; D ambiguous. The germline V gene has CDR1 MNHEY and CDR2 SVGAGI. Trimming removed 6 bases from V and 7 bases from J, with 6 bases in between. This CDR3 is 11 amino acids long.

V gene TRBV29-1 combines with J gene TRBJ2-1; 9 nucleotides agree with TRBD2. The V and J ends lost 3 bases and 7 bases, in that order; junction bases with no gene match: 4. The CDR3 is made up of 13 amino acids. The germline V gene encodes CDR1 SQVTM and CDR2 ANQGSEA. CDR3 coding DNA: TGCAGCGTTGAGCGGGAGGGGAGGAATGAGCAGTTCTTC. Translation: CSVEREGRNEQFF.

This chain connects TRBV28 to TRBJ1-5; D ambiguous. This CDR3 has 12 residues. The ends were cut back, 8 bases at V and 4 bases at J, with 9 bases in the middle. The germline V gene encodes CDR1 MDHEN and CDR2 SYDVKM. CDR3 DNA: TGTGCCAGCGGCCCCCTTAATCAGCCCCAGCATTTT. This codes for CASGPLNQPQHF.

The V gene is TRBV19, the J gene TRBJ2-7; tentatively, D is TRBD1 (5 bases). Germline values: CDR1 LNHDA, CDR2 SQIVND (reference sequence). The CDR3 covers 14 residues. Trimming cost V 5 bases and J 2 bases, with 13 bases left between them. CDR3 residues: CASSEQGAAYEQYF. CDR3 nucleotide sequence: TGTGCCAGTAGTGAACAAGGGGCAGCCTACGAGCAGTACTTC.

This chain connects TRBV29-1 to TRBJ1-4, with 9 nucleotides matching TRBD1. The CDR3 extends over 14 amino acids. With V trimmed by 6 bases and J by 8 bases, 10 bases remained unmatched. Per the germline V gene, CDR1 is SQVTM and CDR2 is ANQGSEA. CDR3 nucleotide sequence: TGCAGCGTCCGGGGCGGGACAGGGAGCGAAAAACTGTTTTTT. Encoded protein: CSVRGGTGSEKLFF.

The J gene is TRBJ1-2, the V gene TRBV21-1. TRBV21-1 corresponds to a pseudogene. The CDR3 is 14 amino acids. CDR3 loop: CASSKGRGEGGYTF. In DNA, the CDR3 is TGTGCCAGCAGCAAAGGGAGGGGTGAAGGCGGCTACACCTTC.

V gene TRBV10-3 combines with J gene TRBJ2-2, with D perhaps TRBD1 or TRBD2 (5 bases each). Per the germline V gene, CDR1 is ENHRY and CDR2 is SYGVKD. This CDR3 contains 17 residues. V was shortened by 2 bases and J by 4 bases, with 17 bases between the two germline ends. The CDR3 loop is CAISEGAEGLGTGELFF. The CDR3 DNA follows: TGTGCCATCAGTGAGGGGGCAGAGGGCCTGGGCACCGGGGAGCTGTTTTTT.

This clone was seen once. V and J are TRBV6-5 and TRBJ1-1; D gene ambiguous. The CDR3 covers 14 residues. Trimming stripped 2 bases from V and 3 bases from J, with 10 bases between. The germline V gene has CDR1 MNHEY and CDR2 SVGAGI. This CDR3 is CASSYLGRYTEAFF. The CDR3 nucleotides are TGTGCCAGCAGTTACCTCGGCAGATACACTGAAGCTTTCTTT.

This chain joins TRBV28 and TRBJ2-3, with a tentative D call TRBD2 (6 bases). Trimming cost V 5 bases and J 4 bases, with 13 bases left between them. This CDR3 has 14 amino acids. Germline assignment: CDR1 MDHEN and CDR2 SYDVKM. CDR3 protein: CASSPRDFSDTQYF. CDR3 bases: TGTGCCAGCAGTCCGCGGGACTTTTCAGATACGCAGTATTTT.

This clone turned up a few times. The gene calls are TRBV28 and TRBJ1-6; 11 nucleotides match TRBD1. The CDR3 totals 14 residues. The trim removed 6 bases at V and 6 bases at J, leaving 1 base unmatched. The V gene's germline CDR1 is MDHEN and CDR2 SYDVKM. The CDR3 DNA follows: TGTGCCAGCAGGGGGACAGGGGGTAATTCACCCCTCCACTTT. Encoded protein: CASRGTGGNSPLHF.

The CDR3 loop reads CASSHGTSGTSEQYF. CDR3 DNA: TGCGCCAGCAGCCACGGGACTAGCGGGACCTCGGAGCAGTACTTC. This chain uses TRBV4-3 with TRBJ2-7, with 13 bases identical to TRBD2. V gave up 3 bases and J gave up 7 bases; unmatched junction bases: 6. CDR1 LGHNA and CDR2 YSLEER come from the germline V gene. The CDR3 contains 15 residues.